These T cell receptor beta chains were read from a single sample in a study of blood T cells in healthy people across ages. TCRdb reanalysed the 5' RACE reads using MiXCR and keeps one entry per CDR3 protein. Of about 730,000 distinct CDR3 sequences listed, around 40% are singletons. Sequenced: blood. The receptors here all came from a woman aged 60-75 years in good health. Each CDR3 is given with its conserved first and last residue.

CASARPESSYNEQFF TRBJ2-1 TRBV25-1 15
CASSRPGSIGDEQFF TRBJ2-1 TRBV4-2 15
CAWTPGPNTEAFF TRBJ1-1 TRBV30 13
CASSPRNQPQHF TRBJ1-5 TRBV9 12
CSARSRRTSRVNSPLHF TRBJ1-6 TRBV20-1 17
CASSLGELAPRGTQYF TRBJ2-3 TRBV12-3/TRBV12-4 16
CASRSGLEETQYF TRBJ2-5 TRBV12-3/TRBV12-4 13
CASGLTSGNNEQFF TRBJ2-1 TRBV12-5 14
CSAMPGPSYEQYF TRBJ2-7 TRBV20-1 13
CASSLLSQGGGYTF TRBJ1-2 TRBV28 14
CASRLAGSADTQYF TRBJ2-3 TRBV12-3/TRBV12-4 14
CASSLGGVPLLYTF TRBJ1-2 TRBV7-2 14
CASSHSGGEGSQYF TRBJ2-4 TRBV3-1 14
CASSLDGSRADTQYF TRBJ2-3 TRBV7-9 15
CASSAKGTDTRYF TRBJ2-3 TRBV6-5 13
CASSVYNSYEQYF TRBJ2-7 TRBV27 13